What follows are 19 T cell receptor beta chains derived from one specimen sequenced in a study of T cells in Graves' hyperthyroidism and ophthalmopathy. RNA transcripts served as the template for amplifying TCR beta CDR3 regions. First-round RT-PCR targeting the TCR CDR3 was performed with the HTBI primer set. TCRdb fed the multiplex PCR reads into MiXCR, producing one record per CDR3 protein. The data contain about 400,000 distinct CDR3 sequences, less than 15% of them singletons. The sample taken for sequencing was blood. These receptor sequences come from a woman aged 18-30 years with Graves' hyperthyroidism.

This clonotype came up many times. The V call is TRBV24-1, the J call TRBJ2-6, with TRBD1 as a possible D gene (5 bases). V lost 1 base and J 4 bases, leaving 10 bases between the germline ends. The CDR3 sequence is 16 residues long. CDR1 is KGHDR and CDR2 is SFDVKD in the germline V gene. Here the CDR3 reads CATSDFARAGANVLTF. CDR3 bases: TGTGCCACCAGTGATTTCGCCAGGGCGGGGGCCAACGTCCTGACTTTC.

This clonotype has ten or more counts. This chain links TRBV12-3 or TRBV12-4 with TRBJ2-3; 7 nucleotides line up with TRBD2. The CDR3 totals 14 residues. V trimming: 8 bases; J trimming: 0 bases; junction bases outside the gene matches: 5. The CDR3 coding sequence is TGTGCCAGCCACCCGGGGGGAAGCACAGATACGCAGTATTTT. Protein product: CASHPGGSTDTQYF.

J is TRBJ2-7 and V is TRBV5-6; tentatively, D is TRBD2 (5 bases). Germline V gene lookup returns CDR1 SGHDT and CDR2 YYEEEE. V was cut by 3 bases and J by 6 bases, with 16 bases left in between. CDR3 length: 14 amino acids. The CDR3 reads CASSSGLPYGEQYF. The CDR3 nucleotides are TGTGCCAGCAGCTCCGGACTTCCGTACGGCGAGCAGTACTTC.

This clonotype was seen ten or more times. The chain links TRBV27 to TRBJ2-5; TRBD1 is a possible D gene (5 bases). V was clipped by 4 bases and J by 1 base, with 16 bases between them. Looked up from germline, CDR1 is MNHEY and CDR2 is SMNVEV (reference sequence). The CDR3 is made up of 16 amino acids. CDR3 DNA: TGTGCCAGCAGTTCGTTTTCAAGGGGCCCCCAAGAGACCCAGTACTTC. Protein product: CASSSFSRGPQETQYF.

There are many counts of this clonotype. The chain links TRBV20-1 to TRBJ2-3; 8 bases agree with TRBD2. The germline V gene has CDR1 DFQATT and CDR2 SNEGSKA (reference sequence). V lost 4 bases to trimming and J lost 6 bases; unmatched junction nucleotides: 12. This CDR3 region has 15 residues. The CDR3 is CSATLSGVWTDTQYF. In nucleotides, the CDR3 is TGCAGTGCTACACTTAGCGGGGTTTGGACTGATACGCAGTATTTT.

This clonotype was recorded many times. The chain links TRBV7-9 to TRBJ2-5; D might be TRBD1 (6 bases). CDR3 length: 14 residues. V was trimmed by 4 bases and J by 1 base, leaving 10 bases between them. Germline lookup yields CDR1 SEHNR and CDR2 FQNEAQ (reference sequence). CDR3 DNA sequence: TGTGCCAGCAGCTCGAGACAGGTCCAAGAGACCCAGTACTTC. The encoded protein is CASSSRQVQETQYF.

This clonotype was observed a handful of times. The CDR3 protein is CASSQAGVTRTKNIQYF. For the CDR3, the DNA is TGTGCCAGCAGCCAAGCGGGGGTCACCAGGACCAAAAACATTCAGTACTTC. The V and J genes are TRBV3-1 and TRBJ2-4; the D gene is possibly TRBD2 (6 bases). V lost 1 base to trimming and J lost 2 bases, with 15 bases between them. This CDR3 contains 17 residues. Germline-derived CDR1 and CDR2 are LGHDT and YNNKEL (reference sequence).

This clonotype was seen repeatedly, ten times or more. The V call is TRBV12-3 or TRBV12-4, the J call TRBJ1-2, with 12 bases identical to TRBD1. Trimming removed 3 bases from V and 8 bases from J; junction bases left unmatched: 10. The CDR3 is made up of 16 amino acids. CDR3 residues: CASSFQVGQGAFGYTF. In DNA, the CDR3 is TGTGCCAGCAGTTTTCAGGTGGGACAGGGGGCATTCGGCTACACCTTC.

The chain employs TRBV15 and TRBJ1-6; unclear D gene. V was pared by 0 bases and J by 9 bases, with 12 bases between. CDR3 length: 15 residues. Looked up from germline, CDR1 is LNHNV and CDR2 is YYDKDF (reference sequence). CDR3 DNA: TGTGCCACCAGCAGAGAGCACGACGTGGGTTCACCCCTCCACTTT. Its protein product is CATSREHDVGSPLHF.

This chain joins TRBV5-1 and TRBJ2-3; 7 bases agree with TRBD2. CDR1 and CDR2 from the germline V gene are SGHRS and YFSETQ. This CDR3 comprises 15 residues. Unmatched junction bases numbered 6, after V lost 2 bases and J lost 3 bases. In nucleotides, the CDR3 is TGCGCCAGCAGCTTCGGGGGGTACGGTACAGATACGCAGTATTTT. It specifies CASSFGGYGTDTQYF.

This clonotype was recorded many times. This rearrangement joins TRBV20-1 to TRBJ2-7; 14 bases match TRBD2. V was pared by 5 bases and J by 3 bases, with 6 bases of the junction left unmatched. The germline V gene encodes CDR1 DFQATT and CDR2 SNEGSKA (reference sequence). This CDR3 is 15 amino acids long. The DNA for the CDR3 is TGCAGTGCTCTACAGGGGACTAGCGGGGGCTACGAGCAGTACTTC. This gives the protein CSALQGTSGGYEQYF.

There are many counts of this clonotype. This chain links TRBV20-1 with TRBJ2-7; 8 bases line up with TRBD1. The J segment lost 3 bases and the V segment lost 4 bases, leaving 8 bases of the junction unmatched. Germline CDR1 DFQATT, CDR2 SNEGSKA (reference sequence). This CDR3 comprises 14 residues. The CDR3 DNA reads TGCAGTGCTAACCCGGGGACAGGTTACTACGAGCAGTACTTC. As protein: CSANPGTGYYEQYF.

This clonotype has a count of ten or more. This chain uses TRBV3-1 with TRBJ1-1; 8 nucleotides agree with TRBD1. From germline, CDR1 is LGHDT and CDR2 YNNKEL (reference sequence). This CDR3 has 16 amino acids. V shed 0 bases, J shed 4 bases, and the junction held 7 bases outside the gene matches. CDR3 coding DNA: TGTGCCAGCAGCCAAGATTTAGGACAGGGCGGCACTGAAGCTTTCTTT. Translating gives CASSQDLGQGGTEAFF.

The genes are TRBV3-1 and TRBJ2-5; possibly TRBD1 for D (5 bases). From germline, CDR1 is LGHDT and CDR2 YNNKEL (reference sequence). The CDR3 has 13 residues. V was cut by 6 bases and J by 2 bases, with 10 bases left in between. The CDR3 sequence is CASSRGRQETQYF. CDR3 in DNA: TGTGCCAGCAGTAGGGGCAGACAAGAGACCCAGTACTTC.

This clonotype was detected a few times. The CDR3 here is CASGHGTGTYEQYF. DNA of the CDR3: TGTGCTAGTGGCCACGGGACAGGGACCTACGAGCAGTACTTC. The rearrangement uses TRBV12-5 and TRBJ2-7; 9 nucleotides align to TRBD1. V dropped 6 bases and J dropped 2; count of bases not matched to a gene: 5. The V gene's germline CDR1 is LGHNT and CDR2 FRNRAP. The CDR3 has 14 amino acids.

This clonotype has a count of ten or more. This chain links TRBV2 with TRBJ1-2; D remains unclear. CDR1 is SNHLY, CDR2 FYNNEI, per germline. This CDR3 has 13 residues. V was cut by 5 bases and J by 7 bases, with 14 bases left in between. CDR3 region: CASSSDLIGGYTF. The DNA for the CDR3 is TGTGCCAGCAGTTCAGACCTGATCGGTGGCTACACCTTC.

This clonotype came up many times. The CDR3 protein is CASTSDWVGTEAFF. In DNA, the CDR3 is TGTGCCAGCACCTCGGACTGGGTGGGCACTGAAGCTTTCTTT. The chain uses TRBV9 and TRBJ1-1; no clear D. Germline CDR1 is SGDLS and CDR2 is YYNGEE. CDR3 size: 14 residues. Trimming shortened V by 6 bases and J by 4 bases, and 16 bases separated the two germline ends.

This clonotype came up a few times. The J gene is TRBJ2-1, the V gene TRBV10-3; a weak D match, TRBD2 (6 bases). V gave up 4 bases and J gave up 7 bases, with 23 bases separating them. This CDR3 has 17 residues. The germline CDR1 and CDR2 sequences are ENHRY and SYGVKD. The CDR3 spells CAISGGTRAPSGNEQFF. The CDR3 DNA follows: TGTGCCATCAGTGGGGGGACTCGGGCCCCCTCCGGGAATGAGCAGTTCTTC.

This clonotype has ten or more counts. The V gene is TRBV7-2, the J gene TRBJ2-4; 8 bases are shared with TRBD2. The CDR3 totals 21 residues. The V and J ends lost 5 bases and 1 base, in that order; junction bases with no gene match: 22. Germline V gene data show CDR1 as SGHTA and CDR2 as FQGNSA. The CDR3 DNA reads as TGTGCCAGCAGCCGGGAGGGATCCCGAATTGCCGGGACGAAGGCCAAAAACATTCAGTACTTC. It translates to CASSREGSRIAGTKAKNIQYF. Looking up the rest from reference TRBV7-2 and TRBJ2-4 gives the full variable domain: GAGVSQSPSNKVTEKGKDVELRCDPISGHTALYWYRQSLGQGLEFLIYFQGNSAPDKSGLPSDRFSAERTGGSVSTLTIQRTQQEDSAVYLCASSREGSRIAGTKAKNIQYFGAGTRLSVL.